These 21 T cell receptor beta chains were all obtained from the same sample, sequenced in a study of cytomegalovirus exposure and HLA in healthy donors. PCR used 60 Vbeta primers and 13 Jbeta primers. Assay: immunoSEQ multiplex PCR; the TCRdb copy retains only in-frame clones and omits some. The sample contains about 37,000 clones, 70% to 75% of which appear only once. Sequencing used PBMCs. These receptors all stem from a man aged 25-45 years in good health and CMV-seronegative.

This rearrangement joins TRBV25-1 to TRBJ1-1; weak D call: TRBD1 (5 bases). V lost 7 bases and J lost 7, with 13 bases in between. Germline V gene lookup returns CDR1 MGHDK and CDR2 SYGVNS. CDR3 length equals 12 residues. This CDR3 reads CASNPWGGEAFF. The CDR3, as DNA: TGTGCCAGCAATCCATGGGGGGGTGAAGCTTTCTTT.

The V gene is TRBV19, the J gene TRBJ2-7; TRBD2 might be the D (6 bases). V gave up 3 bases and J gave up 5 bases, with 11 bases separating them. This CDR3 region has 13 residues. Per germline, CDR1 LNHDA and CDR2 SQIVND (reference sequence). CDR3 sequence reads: CASSIGGLDEQYF. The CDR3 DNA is TGTGCCAGTAGTATCGGGGGTTTGGACGAGCAGTACTTC.

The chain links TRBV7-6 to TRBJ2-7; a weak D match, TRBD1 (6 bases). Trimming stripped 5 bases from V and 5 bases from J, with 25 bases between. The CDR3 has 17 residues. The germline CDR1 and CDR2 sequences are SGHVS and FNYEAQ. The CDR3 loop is CASSPLKGGHKGHEQYF. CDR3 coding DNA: TGTGCCAGCAGCCCGTTAAAAGGGGGACATAAAGGCCACGAGCAGTACTTC.

The CDR3 DNA reads as TGTGCCAGCAGCGCCGTAGTGACAGATACGCAGTATTTT. Translating gives CASSAVVTDTQYF. The gene calls are TRBV9 and TRBJ2-3; D is unresolved. Germline V gives CDR1 SGDLS, CDR2 YYNGEE. The CDR3 spans 13 residues. Trimming stripped 3 bases from V and 3 bases from J, with 8 bases between. The full variable domain, rest sourced from reference TRBV9 and TRBJ2-3, is DSGVTQTPKHLITATGQRVTLRCSPRSGDLSVYWYQQSLDQGLQFLIQYYNGEERAKGNILERFSAQQFPDLHSELNLSSLELGDSALYFCASSAVVTDTQYFGPGTRLTVL.

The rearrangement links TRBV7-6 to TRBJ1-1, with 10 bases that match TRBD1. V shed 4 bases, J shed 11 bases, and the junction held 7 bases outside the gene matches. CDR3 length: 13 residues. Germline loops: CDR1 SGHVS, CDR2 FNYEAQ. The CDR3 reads CASSSGQGRFAFF. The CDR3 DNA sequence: TGTGCCAGCAGCTCGGGACAGGGGCGGTTCGCTTTCTTT.

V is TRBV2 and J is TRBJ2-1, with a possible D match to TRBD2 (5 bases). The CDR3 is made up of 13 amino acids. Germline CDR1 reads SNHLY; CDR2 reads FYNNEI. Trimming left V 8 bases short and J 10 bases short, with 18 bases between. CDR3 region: CASVITRSGEQFF. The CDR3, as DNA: TGTGCCAGCGTTATTACTAGGTCGGGGGAGCAGTTCTTC.

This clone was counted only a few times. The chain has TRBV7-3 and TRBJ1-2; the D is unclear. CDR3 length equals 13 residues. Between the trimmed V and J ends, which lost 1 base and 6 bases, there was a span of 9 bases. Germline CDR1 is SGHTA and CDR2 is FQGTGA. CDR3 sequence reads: CASSLNGNDGYTF. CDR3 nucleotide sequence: TGTGCCAGCAGCTTAAACGGGAATGATGGCTACACCTTC.

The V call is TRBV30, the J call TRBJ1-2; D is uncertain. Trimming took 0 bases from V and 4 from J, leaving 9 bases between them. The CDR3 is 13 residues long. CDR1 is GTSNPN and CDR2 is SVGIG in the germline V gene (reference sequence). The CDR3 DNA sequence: TGTGCCTGGAGTGTACCGGGTGCCTATGGCTACACCTTC. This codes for CAWSVPGAYGYTF.

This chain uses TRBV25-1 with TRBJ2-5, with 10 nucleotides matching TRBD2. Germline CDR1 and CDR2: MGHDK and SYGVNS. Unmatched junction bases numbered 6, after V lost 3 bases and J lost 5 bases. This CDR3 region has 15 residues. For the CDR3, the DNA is TGTGCCAGCAGTGACAGCGGGAGGGCCGGGGAGACCCAGTACTTC. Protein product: CASSDSGRAGETQYF.

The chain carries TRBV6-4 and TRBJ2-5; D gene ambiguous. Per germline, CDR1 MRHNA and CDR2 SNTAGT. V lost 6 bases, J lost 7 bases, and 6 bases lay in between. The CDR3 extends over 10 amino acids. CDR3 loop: CASSHSTQYF. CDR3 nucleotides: TGTGCCAGCAGCCATTCGACCCAGTACTTC.

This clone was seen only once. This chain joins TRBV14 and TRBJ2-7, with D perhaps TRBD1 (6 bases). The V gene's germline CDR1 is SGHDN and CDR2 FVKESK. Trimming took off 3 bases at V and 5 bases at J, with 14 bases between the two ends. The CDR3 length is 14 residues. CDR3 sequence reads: CASSQSTGFDEQYF. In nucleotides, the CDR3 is TGTGCCAGCAGCCAGAGTACAGGGTTCGACGAGCAGTACTTC.

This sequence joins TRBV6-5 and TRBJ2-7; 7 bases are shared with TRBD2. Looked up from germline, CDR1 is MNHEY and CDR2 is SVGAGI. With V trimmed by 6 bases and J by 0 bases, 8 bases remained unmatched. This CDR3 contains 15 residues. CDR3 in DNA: TGTGCCAGCAGCTCGGGACTACCCCCCTCCTACGAGCAGTACTTC. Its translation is CASSSGLPPSYEQYF.

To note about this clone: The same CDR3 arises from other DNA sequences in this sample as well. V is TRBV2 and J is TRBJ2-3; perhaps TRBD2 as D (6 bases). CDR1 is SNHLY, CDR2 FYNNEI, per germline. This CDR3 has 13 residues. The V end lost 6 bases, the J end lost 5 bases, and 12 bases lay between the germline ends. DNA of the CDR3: TGTGCCAGCAGCGGGGACTGGCAAGATACGCAGTATTTT. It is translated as CASSGDWQDTQYF.

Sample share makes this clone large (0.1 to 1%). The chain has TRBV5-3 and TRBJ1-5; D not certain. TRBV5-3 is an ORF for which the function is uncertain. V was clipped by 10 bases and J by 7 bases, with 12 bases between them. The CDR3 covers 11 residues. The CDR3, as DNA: TGTGCCCCCCGCGGTGTCCAGCCCCAGCATTTT. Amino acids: CAPRGVQPQHF.

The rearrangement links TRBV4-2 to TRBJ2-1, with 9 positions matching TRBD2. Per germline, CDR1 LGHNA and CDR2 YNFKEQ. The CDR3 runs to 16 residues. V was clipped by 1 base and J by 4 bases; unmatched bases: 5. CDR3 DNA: TGTGCCAGCAGCCAAGTGGCGGGGGGGCGATACAATGAGCAGTTCTTC. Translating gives CASSQVAGGRYNEQFF.

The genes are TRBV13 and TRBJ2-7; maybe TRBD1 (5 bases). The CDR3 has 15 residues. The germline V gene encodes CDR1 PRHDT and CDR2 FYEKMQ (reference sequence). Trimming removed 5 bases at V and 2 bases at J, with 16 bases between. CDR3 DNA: TGTGCCAGCAGCGTAAGTCCAGGGTTAGCCTACGAGCAGTACTTC. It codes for CASSVSPGLAYEQYF.

CDR3 sequence (DNA): TGCGCCAGCAGCCAAGGACAGGCGAGCTCCTATAATTCACCCCTCCACTTT. Its protein is CASSQGQASSYNSPLHF. J is TRBJ1-6 and V is TRBV4-1, with D possibly matching TRBD1 (6 bases). The CDR3 has 17 amino acids. V lost 1 base, J lost 0 bases, and 10 bases lay in between. Germline CDR1 MGHRA, CDR2 YSYEKL.

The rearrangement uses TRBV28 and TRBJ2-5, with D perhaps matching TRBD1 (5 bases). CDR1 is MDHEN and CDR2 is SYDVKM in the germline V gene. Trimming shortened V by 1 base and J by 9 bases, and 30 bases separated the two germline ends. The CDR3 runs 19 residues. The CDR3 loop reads CASSLYPWSTGANRPAQYF. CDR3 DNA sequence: TGTGCCAGCAGTTTATATCCTTGGAGCACTGGAGCGAACAGGCCGGCCCAGTACTTC.

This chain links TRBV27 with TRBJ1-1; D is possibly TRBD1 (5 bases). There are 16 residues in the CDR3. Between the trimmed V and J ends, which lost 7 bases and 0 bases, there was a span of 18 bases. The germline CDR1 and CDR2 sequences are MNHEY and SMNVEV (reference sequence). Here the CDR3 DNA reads TGTGCCAGCACCCCGCTACAGGATTTCCTGAACACTGAAGCTTTCTTT. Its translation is CASTPLQDFLNTEAFF.

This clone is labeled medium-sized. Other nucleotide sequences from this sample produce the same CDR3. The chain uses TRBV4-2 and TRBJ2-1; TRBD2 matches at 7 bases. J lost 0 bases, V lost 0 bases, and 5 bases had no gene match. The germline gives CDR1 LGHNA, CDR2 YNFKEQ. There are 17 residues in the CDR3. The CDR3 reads CASSQDWGGSSYNEQFF. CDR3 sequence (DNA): TGTGCCAGCAGCCAAGATTGGGGGGGTAGCTCCTACAATGAGCAGTTCTTC.

The chain's CDR3 is CASTPTSLAANYEQYF. The CDR3 coding sequence is TGTGCCAGCACCCCCACCTCGCTAGCGGCCAACTACGAGCAGTACTTC. The V call is TRBV27, the J call TRBJ2-7; 7 positions match TRBD2. Germline V gene sequence: CDR1 MNHEY, CDR2 SMNVEV (reference sequence). V lost 7 bases to trimming and J lost 3 bases; unmatched junction nucleotides: 15. This CDR3 comprises 16 residues.